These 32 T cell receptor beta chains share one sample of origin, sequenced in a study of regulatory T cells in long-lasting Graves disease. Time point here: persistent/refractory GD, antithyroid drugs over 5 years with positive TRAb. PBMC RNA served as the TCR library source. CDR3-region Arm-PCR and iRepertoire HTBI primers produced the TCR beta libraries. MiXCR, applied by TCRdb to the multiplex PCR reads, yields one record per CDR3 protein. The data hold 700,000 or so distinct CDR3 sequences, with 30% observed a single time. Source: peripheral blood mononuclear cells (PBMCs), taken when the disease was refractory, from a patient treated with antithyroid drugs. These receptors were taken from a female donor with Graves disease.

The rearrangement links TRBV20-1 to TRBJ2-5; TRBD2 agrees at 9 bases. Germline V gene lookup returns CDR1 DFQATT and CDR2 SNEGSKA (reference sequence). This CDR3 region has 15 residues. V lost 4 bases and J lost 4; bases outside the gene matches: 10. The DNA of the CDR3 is TGCAGTGCTATTAAGCCTAGCGGGGTCGTAGAGACCCAGTACTTC. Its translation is CSAIKPSGVVETQYF.

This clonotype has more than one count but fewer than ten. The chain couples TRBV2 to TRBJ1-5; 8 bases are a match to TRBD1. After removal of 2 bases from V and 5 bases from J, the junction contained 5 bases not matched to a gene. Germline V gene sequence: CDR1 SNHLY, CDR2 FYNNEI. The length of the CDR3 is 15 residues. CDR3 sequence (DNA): TGTGCCAGCAGTGAACCCGGGACAGGTCATCAGCCCCAGCATTTT. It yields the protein CASSEPGTGHQPQHF.

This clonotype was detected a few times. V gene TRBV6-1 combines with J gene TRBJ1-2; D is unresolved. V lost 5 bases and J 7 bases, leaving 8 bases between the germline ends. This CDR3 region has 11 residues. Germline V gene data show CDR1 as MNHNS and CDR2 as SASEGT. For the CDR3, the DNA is TGTGCCAGCAGTAGGGCGAGTGGCTACACCTTC. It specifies CASSRASGYTF.

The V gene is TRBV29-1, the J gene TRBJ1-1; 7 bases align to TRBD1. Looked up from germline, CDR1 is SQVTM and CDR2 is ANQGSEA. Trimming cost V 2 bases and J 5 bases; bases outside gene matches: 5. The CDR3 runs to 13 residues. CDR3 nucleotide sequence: TGCAGCGTTGAAACCAGGGGGTGGACTGAAGCTTTCTTT. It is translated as CSVETRGWTEAFF.

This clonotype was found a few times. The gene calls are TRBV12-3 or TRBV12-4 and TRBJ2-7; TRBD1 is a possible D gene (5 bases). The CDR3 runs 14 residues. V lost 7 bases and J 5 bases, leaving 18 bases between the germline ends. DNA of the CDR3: TGTGCCAGCACCCAAAGTCAGGGTGGCCACGAGCAGTACTTC. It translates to CASTQSQGGHEQYF.

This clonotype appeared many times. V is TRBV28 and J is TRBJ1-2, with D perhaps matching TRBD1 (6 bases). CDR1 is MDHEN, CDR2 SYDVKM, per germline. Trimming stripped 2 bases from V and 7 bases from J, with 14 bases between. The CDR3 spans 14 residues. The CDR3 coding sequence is TGTGCCAGCAGTTTAGCACAGGGTAAAGGTGGCTACACCTTC. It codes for CASSLAQGKGGYTF.

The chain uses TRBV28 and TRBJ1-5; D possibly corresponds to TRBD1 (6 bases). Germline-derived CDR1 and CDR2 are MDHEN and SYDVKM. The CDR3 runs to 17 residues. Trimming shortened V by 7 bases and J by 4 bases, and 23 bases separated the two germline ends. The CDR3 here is CASTIPVGRGPNQPQHF. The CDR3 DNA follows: TGTGCCAGCACCATCCCGGTGGGCAGGGGCCCAAATCAGCCCCAGCATTTT.

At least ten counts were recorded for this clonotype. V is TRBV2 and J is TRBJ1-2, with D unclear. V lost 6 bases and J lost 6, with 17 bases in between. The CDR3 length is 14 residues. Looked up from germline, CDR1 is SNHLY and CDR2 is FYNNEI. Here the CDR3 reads CASSTLAGEDGYTF. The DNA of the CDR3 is TGTGCCAGCAGCACCCTAGCTGGGGAAGATGGCTACACCTTC.

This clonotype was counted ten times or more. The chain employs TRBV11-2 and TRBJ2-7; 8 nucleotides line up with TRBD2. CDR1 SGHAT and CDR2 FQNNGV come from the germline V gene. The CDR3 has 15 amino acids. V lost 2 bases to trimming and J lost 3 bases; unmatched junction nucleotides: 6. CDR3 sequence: CASSLRSGSSYEQYF. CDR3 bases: TGTGCCAGCAGCTTACGCAGCGGGAGTAGCTACGAGCAGTACTTC.

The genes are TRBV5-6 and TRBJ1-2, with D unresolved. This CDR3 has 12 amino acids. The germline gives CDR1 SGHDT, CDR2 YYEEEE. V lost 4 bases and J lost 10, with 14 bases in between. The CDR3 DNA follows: TGTGCCAGCAGCCCACAAGGCCGGGACTACACCTTC. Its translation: CASSPQGRDYTF.

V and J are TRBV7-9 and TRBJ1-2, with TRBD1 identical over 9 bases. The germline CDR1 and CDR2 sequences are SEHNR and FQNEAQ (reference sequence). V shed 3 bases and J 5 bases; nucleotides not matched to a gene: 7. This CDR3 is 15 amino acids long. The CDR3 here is CASSLFGTGPYGYTF. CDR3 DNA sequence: TGTGCCAGCAGCTTGTTTGGGACAGGGCCGTATGGCTACACCTTC.

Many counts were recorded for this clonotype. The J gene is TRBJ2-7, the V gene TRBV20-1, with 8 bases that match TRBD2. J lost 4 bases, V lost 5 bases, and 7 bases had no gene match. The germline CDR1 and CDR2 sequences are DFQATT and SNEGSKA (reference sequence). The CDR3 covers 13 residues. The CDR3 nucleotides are TGCAGTGCTGACGTAGCGGGACTATACGAGCAGTACTTC. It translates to CSADVAGLYEQYF.

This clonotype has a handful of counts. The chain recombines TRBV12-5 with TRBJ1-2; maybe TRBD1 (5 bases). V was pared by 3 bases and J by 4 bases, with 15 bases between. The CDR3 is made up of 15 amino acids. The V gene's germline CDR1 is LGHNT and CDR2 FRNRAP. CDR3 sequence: CASGLIPGLGYGYTF. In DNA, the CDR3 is TGTGCTAGTGGTTTAATCCCAGGGTTGGGCTATGGCTACACCTTC.

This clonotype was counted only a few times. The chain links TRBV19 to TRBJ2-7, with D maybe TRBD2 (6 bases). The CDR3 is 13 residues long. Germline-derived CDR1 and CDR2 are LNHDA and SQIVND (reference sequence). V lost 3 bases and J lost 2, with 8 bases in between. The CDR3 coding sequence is TGTGCCAGTAGTATGCGACTAGCCTACGAGCAGTACTTC. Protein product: CASSMRLAYEQYF.

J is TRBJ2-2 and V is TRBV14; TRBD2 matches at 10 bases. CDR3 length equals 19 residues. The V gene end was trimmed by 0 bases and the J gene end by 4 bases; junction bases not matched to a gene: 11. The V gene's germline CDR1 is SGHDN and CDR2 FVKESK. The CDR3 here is CASSQDLIRRLAGTGELFF. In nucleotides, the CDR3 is TGTGCCAGCAGCCAAGATTTAATCCGTCGACTAGCGGGCACCGGGGAGCTGTTTTTT.

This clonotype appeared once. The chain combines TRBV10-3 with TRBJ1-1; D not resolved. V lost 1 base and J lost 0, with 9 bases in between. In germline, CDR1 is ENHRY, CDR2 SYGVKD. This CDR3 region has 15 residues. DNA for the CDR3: TGTGCCATCAGTGAGTGGAAGGGCTTGAACACTGAAGCTTTCTTT. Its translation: CAISEWKGLNTEAFF.

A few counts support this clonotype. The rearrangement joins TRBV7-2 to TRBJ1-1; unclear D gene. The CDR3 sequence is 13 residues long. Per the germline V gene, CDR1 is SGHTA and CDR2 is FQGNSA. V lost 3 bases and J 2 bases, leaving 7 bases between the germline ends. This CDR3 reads CASSFILNTEAFF. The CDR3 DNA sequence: TGTGCCAGCAGCTTCATATTAAACACTGAAGCTTTCTTT.

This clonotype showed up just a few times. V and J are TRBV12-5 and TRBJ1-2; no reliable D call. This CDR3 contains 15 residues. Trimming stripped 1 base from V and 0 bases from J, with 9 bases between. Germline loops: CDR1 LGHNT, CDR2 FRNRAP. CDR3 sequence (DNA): TGTGCTAGTGGTTTGGGGGGTACTCCTAACTATGGCTACACCTTC. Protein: CASGLGGTPNYGYTF.

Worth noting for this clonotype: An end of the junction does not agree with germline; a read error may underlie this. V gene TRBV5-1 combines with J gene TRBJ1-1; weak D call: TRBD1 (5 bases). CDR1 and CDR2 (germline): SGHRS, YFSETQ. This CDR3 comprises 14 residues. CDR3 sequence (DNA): TGTGCCAGCAGCGTAGGTCGGGGGTCGGCCGAAGCTTTCTTT. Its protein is CASSVGRGSAEAFF. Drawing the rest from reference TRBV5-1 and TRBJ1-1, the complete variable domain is KAGVTQTPRYLIKTRGQQVTLSCSPISGHRSVSWYQQTPGQGLQFLFEYFSETQRNKGNFPGRFSGRQFSNSRSEMNVSTLELGDSALYLCASSVGRGSAEAFFGQGTRLTVV.

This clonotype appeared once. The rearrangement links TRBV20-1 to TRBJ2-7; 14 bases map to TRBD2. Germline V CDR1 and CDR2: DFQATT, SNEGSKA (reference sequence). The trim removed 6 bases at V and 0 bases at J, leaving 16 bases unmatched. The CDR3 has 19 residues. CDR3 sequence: CSAPHPGTSGRSGSYEQYF. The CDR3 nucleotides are TGCAGTGCCCCCCACCCCGGGACTAGCGGGAGATCTGGCTCCTACGAGCAGTACTTC.

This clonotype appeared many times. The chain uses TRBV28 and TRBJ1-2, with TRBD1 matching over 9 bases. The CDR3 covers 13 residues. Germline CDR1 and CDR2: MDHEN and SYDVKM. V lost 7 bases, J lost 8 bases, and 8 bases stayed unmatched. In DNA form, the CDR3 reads TGTGCCAGCATTGTACAGGGGGCGCGAGGCTACACCTTC. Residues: CASIVQGARGYTF.

The CDR3 nucleotides read TGCAGTGCTAGAGAAATAGGTTTTAGCAATCAGCCCCAGCATTTT. Its translation: CSAREIGFSNQPQHF. The rearrangement links TRBV20-1 to TRBJ1-5; D gene ambiguous. This CDR3 contains 15 residues. The germline CDR1 and CDR2 sequences are DFQATT and SNEGSKA (reference sequence). V was clipped by 0 bases and J by 0 bases, with 9 bases between them.

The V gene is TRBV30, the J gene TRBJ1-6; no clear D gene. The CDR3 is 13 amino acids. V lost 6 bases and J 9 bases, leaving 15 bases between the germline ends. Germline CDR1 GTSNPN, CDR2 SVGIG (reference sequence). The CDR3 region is CACKGISGSPLHF. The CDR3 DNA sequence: TGTGCCTGCAAGGGAATATCGGGTTCACCCCTCCACTTT.

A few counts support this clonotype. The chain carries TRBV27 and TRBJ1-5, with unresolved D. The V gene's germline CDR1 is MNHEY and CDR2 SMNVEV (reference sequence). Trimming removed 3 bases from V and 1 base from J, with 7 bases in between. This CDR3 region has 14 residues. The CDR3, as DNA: TGTGCCAGCAGTTTCTTAGGAAGCAATCAGCCCCAGCATTTT. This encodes CASSFLGSNQPQHF.

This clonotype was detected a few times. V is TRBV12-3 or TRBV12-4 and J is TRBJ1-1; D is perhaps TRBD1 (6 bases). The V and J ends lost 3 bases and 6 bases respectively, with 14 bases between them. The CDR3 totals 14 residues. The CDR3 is CASSLGAATSEAFF. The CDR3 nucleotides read TGTGCCAGCAGTTTGGGGGCGGCCACATCTGAAGCTTTCTTT.

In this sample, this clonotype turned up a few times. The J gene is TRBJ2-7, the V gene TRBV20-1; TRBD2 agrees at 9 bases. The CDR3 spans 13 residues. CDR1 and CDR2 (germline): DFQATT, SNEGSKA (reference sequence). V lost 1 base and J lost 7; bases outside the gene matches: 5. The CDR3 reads CSARVGGRGEQYF. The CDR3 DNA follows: TGCAGTGCTAGAGTAGGCGGGAGGGGTGAGCAGTACTTC.

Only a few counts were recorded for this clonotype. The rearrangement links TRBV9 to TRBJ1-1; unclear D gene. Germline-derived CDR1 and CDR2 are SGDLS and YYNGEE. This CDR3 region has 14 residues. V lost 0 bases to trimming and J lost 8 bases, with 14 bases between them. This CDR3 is CASSVEPRAPEAFF. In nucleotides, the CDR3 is TGTGCCAGCAGCGTAGAGCCTCGGGCGCCCGAAGCTTTCTTT.

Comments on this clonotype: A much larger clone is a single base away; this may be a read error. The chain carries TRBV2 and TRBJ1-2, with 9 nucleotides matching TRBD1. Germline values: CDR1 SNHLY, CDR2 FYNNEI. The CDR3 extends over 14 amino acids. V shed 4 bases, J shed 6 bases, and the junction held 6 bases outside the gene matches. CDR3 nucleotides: TGTGCCAGCAGTGGAGACAGGGGGTACCATGGCTACACCTTC. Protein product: CASSGDRGYHGYTF.

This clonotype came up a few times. As DNA, the CDR3 is TGCAGTGCTAGAGGGGACAGGAAGCAGCTGCAAGGTGGCTACACCTTC. This codes for CSARGDRKQLQGGYTF. The chain couples TRBV20-1 to TRBJ1-2; TRBD1 agrees at 8 bases. This CDR3 spans 16 amino acids. CDR1 DFQATT and CDR2 SNEGSKA come from the germline V gene (reference sequence). V trimming: 1 base; J trimming: 7 bases; junction bases outside the gene matches: 14.

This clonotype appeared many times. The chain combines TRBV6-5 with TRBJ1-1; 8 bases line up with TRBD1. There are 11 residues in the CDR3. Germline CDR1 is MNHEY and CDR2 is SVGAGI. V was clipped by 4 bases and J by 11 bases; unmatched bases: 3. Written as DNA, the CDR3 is TGTGCCAGCAGTTTGACAGGGGCTGCTTTCTTT. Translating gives CASSLTGAAFF.

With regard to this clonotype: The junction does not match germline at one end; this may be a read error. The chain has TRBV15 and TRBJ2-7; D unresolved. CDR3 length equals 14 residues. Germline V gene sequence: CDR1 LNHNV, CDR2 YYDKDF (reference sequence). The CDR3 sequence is CATSRDPRSYKQYF. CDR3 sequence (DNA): TGTGCCACCAGCAGAGATCCTCGGAGCTACAAGCAGTACTTC.

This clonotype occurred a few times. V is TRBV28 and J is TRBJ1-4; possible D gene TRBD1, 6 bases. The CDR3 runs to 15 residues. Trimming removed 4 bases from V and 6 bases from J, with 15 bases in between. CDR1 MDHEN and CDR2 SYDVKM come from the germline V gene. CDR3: CASSSPREGDEKLFF. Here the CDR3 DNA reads TGTGCCAGCAGTTCTCCCAGGGAGGGGGATGAAAAACTGTTTTTT.